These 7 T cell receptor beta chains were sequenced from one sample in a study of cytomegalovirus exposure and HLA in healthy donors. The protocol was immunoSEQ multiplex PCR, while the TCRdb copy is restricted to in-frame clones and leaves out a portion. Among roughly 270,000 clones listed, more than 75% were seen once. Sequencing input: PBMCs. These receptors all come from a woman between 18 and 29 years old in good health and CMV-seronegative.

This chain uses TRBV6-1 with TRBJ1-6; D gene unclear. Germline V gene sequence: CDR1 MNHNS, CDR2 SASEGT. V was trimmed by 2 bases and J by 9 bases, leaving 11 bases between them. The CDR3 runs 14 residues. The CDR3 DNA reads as TGTGCCAGCAGTGAATATCCCCCCCGTTCACCCCTCCACTTT. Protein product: CASSEYPPRSPLHF.

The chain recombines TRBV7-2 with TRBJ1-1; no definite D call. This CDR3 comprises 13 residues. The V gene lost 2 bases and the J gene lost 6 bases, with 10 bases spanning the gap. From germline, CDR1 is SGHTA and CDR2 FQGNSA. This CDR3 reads CASSLTAGAEAFF. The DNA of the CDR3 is TGTGCCAGCAGCTTAACCGCGGGCGCTGAAGCTTTCTTT.

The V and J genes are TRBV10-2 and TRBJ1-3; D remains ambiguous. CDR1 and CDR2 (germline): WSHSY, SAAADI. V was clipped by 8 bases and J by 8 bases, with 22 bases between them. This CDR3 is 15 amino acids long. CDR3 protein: CASAPTSRWVDTIYF. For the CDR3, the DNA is TGCGCCAGCGCGCCGACAAGTCGGTGGGTAGACACCATATATTTT.

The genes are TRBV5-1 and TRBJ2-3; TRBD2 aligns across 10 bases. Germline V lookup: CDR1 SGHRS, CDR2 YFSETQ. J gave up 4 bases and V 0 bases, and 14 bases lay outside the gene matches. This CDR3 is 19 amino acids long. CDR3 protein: CASSLVPRTGTSAADTQYF. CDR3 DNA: TGCGCCAGCAGCTTGGTACCCAGAACCGGGACTAGCGCGGCAGATACGCAGTATTTT.

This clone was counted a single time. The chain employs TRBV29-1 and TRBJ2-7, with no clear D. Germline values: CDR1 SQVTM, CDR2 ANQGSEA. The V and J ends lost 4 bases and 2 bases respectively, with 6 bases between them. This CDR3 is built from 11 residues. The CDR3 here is CSVVLAYEQYF. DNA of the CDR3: TGCAGCGTTGTTCTCGCCTACGAGCAGTACTTC.

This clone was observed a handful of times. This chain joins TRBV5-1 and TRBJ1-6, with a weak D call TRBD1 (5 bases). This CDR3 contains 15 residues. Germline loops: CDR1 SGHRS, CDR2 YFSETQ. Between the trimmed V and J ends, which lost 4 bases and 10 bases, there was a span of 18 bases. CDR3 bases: TGCGCCAGCAGCCCGTGGGGGGTGATTATATCACCCCTCCACTTT. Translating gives CASSPWGVIISPLHF. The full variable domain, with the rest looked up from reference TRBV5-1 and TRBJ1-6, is KAGVTQTPRYLIKTRGQQVTLSCSPISGHRSVSWYQQTPGQGLQFLFEYFSETQRNKGNFPGRFSGRQFSNSRSEMNVSTLELGDSALYLCASSPWGVIISPLHFGNGTRLTVT.

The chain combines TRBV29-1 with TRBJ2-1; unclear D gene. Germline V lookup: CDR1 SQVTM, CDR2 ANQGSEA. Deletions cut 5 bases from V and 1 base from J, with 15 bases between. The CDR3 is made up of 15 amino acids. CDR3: CSVKGANLSYNEQFF. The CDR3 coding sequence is TGCAGCGTTAAAGGAGCAAACCTTTCCTACAATGAGCAGTTCTTC.